The 5 T cell receptor beta chains below come from one sample, sequenced in a study of cytomegalovirus exposure and HLA in healthy donors. In the PCR, 60 Vbeta and 13 Jbeta primers were used. Clones were read by immunoSEQ multiplex PCR, and TCRdb kept only the in-frame ones, dropping some. The sample has some 250,000 clones; about 81% are singletons. The sample comprised PBMCs. The receptors derive from a woman aged 40 to 50 in good health and CMV-seropositive.

The chain recombines TRBV11-3 with TRBJ2-1; 9 nucleotides agree with TRBD2. The ends lost 0 bases at V and 7 bases at J; junction bases unmatched: 10. The CDR3 has 17 amino acids. The germline V gene has CDR1 SGHNT and CDR2 YENEEA. This CDR3 reads CASSLDATAGGTNEQFF. CDR3 in DNA: TGTGCCAGCAGCTTAGATGCGACAGCGGGAGGCACAAATGAGCAGTTCTTC.

This chain links TRBV4-3 with TRBJ2-7, with 8 nucleotides matching TRBD1. Trimming cost V 4 bases and J 4 bases; bases outside gene matches: 6. Germline CDR1 reads LGHNA; CDR2 reads YSLEER. This CDR3 region has 14 residues. The CDR3 spells CASSPGQGGYEQYF. The CDR3, as DNA: TGCGCCAGCAGCCCCGGACAGGGCGGTTACGAGCAGTACTTC.

This clone showed up just a few times. V gene TRBV18 combines with J gene TRBJ2-5, with 8 nucleotides matching TRBD2. The ends lost 2 bases at V and 5 bases at J; junction bases unmatched: 10. The CDR3 spans 16 residues. Looked up from germline, CDR1 is KGHSH and CDR2 is LQKENI. The CDR3 DNA reads TGTGCCAGCTCACCAAATAGCGGGGCCCTTCCGGAGACCCAGTACTTC. This sequence encodes CASSPNSGALPETQYF.

This clone was seen more than once but under ten times. J is TRBJ1-4 and V is TRBV12-5, with a weak D call TRBD1 (5 bases). V was cut by 3 bases and J by 7 bases, with 15 bases left in between. The CDR3 runs to 15 residues. Germline assignment: CDR1 LGHNT and CDR2 FRNRAP. CDR3 sequence reads: CASGFRVRWGEKLFF. As DNA, the CDR3 is TGTGCTAGTGGTTTCAGGGTTCGGTGGGGTGAAAAACTGTTTTTT.

This chain links TRBV7-2 with TRBJ1-2, with 9 bases fitting TRBD1. This CDR3 contains 16 residues. Germline-derived CDR1 and CDR2 are SGHTA and FQGNSA. V dropped 0 bases and J dropped 0; count of bases not matched to a gene: 2. In DNA, the CDR3 is TGTGCCAGCAGCTTAGCTGGGACAGGGACTAACTATGGCTACACCTTC. It is translated as CASSLAGTGTNYGYTF.